The present entry profiles one T cell receptor (beta chain) with its context. Using immunoSEQ multiplex PCR, the repertoire was profiled, and TCRdb retains in-frame clones only, with some absent. The table shows roughly 120,000 clones, with roughly 86% occurring only once. The record originates from a study of T cell responses to AZD1222 COVID-19 vaccine. This CDR3 comprises 14 residues. The V gene's germline CDR1 is LGHDT and CDR2 YNNKEL (reference sequence). Trimming took 4 bases from V and 8 from J, leaving 17 bases between them. The source material was peripheral blood, sampled on day 0 of AZD1222 vaccination. This chain joins TRBV3-1 (or the pseudogene TRBV3-2) and TRBJ1-2, with D possibly TRBD1 on 5 matching bases. The TCR was taken from an adult in good health. The CDR3, as DNA: TGTGCCAGCAGCCTACAGGCGGGGGAGAAAGGCTACACCTTC. It is translated as CASSLQAGEKGYTF.